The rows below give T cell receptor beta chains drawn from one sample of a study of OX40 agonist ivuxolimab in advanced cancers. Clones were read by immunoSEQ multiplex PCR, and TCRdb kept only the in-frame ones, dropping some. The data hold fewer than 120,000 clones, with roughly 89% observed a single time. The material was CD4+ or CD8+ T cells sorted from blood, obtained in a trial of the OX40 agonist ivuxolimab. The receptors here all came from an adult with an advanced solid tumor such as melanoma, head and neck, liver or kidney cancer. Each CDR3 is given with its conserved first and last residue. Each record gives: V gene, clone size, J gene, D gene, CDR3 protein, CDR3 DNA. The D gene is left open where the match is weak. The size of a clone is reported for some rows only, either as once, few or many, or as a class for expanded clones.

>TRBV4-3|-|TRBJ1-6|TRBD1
CASSQGPQGGNSPLHF
TGCGCCAGCAGCCAAGGCCCACAGGGGGGCAATTCACCCCTCCACTTT
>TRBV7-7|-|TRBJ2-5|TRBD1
CASSLLGTGGGETQYF
TGTGCTAGCAGCTTGCTAGGGACAGGCGGAGGGGAGACCCAGTACTTC
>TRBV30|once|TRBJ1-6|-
CACTRQVVALHF
TGTGCCTGTACACGACAGGTTGTTGCCCTCCACTTT
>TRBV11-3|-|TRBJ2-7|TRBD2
CASSSSGHKGGYEQYF
TGTGCCAGCAGCTCGTCGGGGCATAAGGGAGGGTACGAGCAGTACTTC
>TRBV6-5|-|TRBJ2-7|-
CASSNGGEQYF
TGTGCCAGCAGTAACGGTGGCGAGCAGTACTTC
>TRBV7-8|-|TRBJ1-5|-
CASSHRGRDANQPQHF
TGTGCCAGCAGCCACCGTGGCCGGGACGCCAATCAGCCCCAGCATTTT
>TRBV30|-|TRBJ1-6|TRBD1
CAWSGDRGDSPLHF
TGTGCCTGGAGCGGGGACAGGGGTGATTCACCCCTCCACTTT
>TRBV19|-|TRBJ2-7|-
CATQPEGGTTYEQYF
TGTGCCACACAACCCGAGGGCGGAACTACCTACGAGCAGTACTTC
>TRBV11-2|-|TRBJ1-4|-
CASSAYTGNEKLFF
TGTGCCAGCAGCGCCTATACAGGGAACGAAAAACTGTTTTTT
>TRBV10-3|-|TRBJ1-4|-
CAISEFQGANEKLFF
TGTGCCATCAGTGAGTTTCAGGGCGCCAATGAAAAACTGTTTTTT
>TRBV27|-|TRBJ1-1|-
CASSNRLPGGTEAFF
TGTGCCAGCAGTAACAGGCTACCTGGGGGCACTGAAGCTTTCTTT
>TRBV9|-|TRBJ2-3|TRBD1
CASSASWTGLTDTQYF
TGTGCCAGCAGCGCTTCCTGGACAGGCCTCACAGATACGCAGTATTTT
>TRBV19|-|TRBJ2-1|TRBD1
CASSADRVKGEQFF
TGTGCCAGTAGCGCGGACAGGGTTAAGGGTGAGCAGTTCTTC
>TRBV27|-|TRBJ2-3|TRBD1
CASSWDREAMVTQYF
TGTGCCAGCAGTTGGGACAGGGAAGCCATGGTTACGCAGTATTTT
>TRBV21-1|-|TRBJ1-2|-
CARGVGGYTF
TGTGCCAGGGGGGTGGGAGGCTACACCTTC
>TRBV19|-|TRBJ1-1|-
CASSPAGRNTEAFF
TGTGCCAGTTCCCCAGCAGGGAGGAACACTGAAGCTTTCTTT
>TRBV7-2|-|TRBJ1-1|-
CASSLLEGGEAFF
TGTGCCAGCAGCTTACTGGAAGGGGGTGAAGCTTTCTTT
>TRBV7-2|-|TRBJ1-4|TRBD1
CASSFPGTGGEKLFF
TGTGCCAGCAGTTTTCCCGGGACAGGGGGTGAAAAACTGTTTTTT
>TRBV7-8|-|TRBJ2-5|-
CATGPPEETQYF
TGTGCCACCGGGCCTCCGGAGGAGACCCAGTACTTC
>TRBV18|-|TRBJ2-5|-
CASSPPRGDGTQYF
TGTGCCAGCTCACCACCGAGGGGAGACGGGACCCAGTACTTC
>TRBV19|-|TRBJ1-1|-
CASSIRQVVAEAFF
TGTGCCAGTAGTATTCGACAGGTGGTGGCTGAAGCTTTCTTT
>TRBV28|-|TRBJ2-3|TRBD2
CASIEGGPLDTQYF
TGTGCCAGCATCGAGGGAGGGCCGTTAGATACGCAGTATTTT
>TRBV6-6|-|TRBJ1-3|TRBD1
CASSPTGNGNTIYF
TGTGCCAGCAGCCCGACAGGGAACGGAAACACCATATATTTT
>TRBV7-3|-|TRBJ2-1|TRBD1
CASSSFRDRVNEQFF
TGTGCCAGCAGCTCCTTCCGGGACAGGGTAAATGAGCAGTTCTTC
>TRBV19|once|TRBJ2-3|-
CASTPYLRLAPDTQYF
TGTGCCAGTACCCCATACCTCCGGCTAGCGCCAGATACGCAGTATTTT
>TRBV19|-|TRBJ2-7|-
CASSSVGRLSSYEQYF
TGTGCCAGTAGTTCTGTCGGGCGTCTCAGCTCCTACGAGCAGTACTTC
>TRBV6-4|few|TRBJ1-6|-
CASSDDGGRNSPLHF
TGTGCCAGCAGTGACGACGGGGGGAGGAATTCACCCCTCCACTTT
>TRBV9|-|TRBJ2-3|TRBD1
CASGPPRTGRTDTQYF
TGTGCCAGCGGCCCCCCCCGGACAGGGCGGACAGATACGCAGTATTTT
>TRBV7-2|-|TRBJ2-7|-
CASSPITESYEQYF
TGTGCCAGCAGCCCCATTACGGAGTCCTACGAGCAGTACTTC
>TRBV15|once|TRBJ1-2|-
CATSREKGNYGYTF
TGTGCCACCAGCAGAGAAAAAGGGAACTATGGCTACACCTTC
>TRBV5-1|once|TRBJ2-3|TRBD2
CASSLIAGGTDTQYF
TGCGCCAGCAGCTTAATAGCGGGAGGGACAGATACGCAGTATTTT
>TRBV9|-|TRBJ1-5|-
CASSPTERFSNQPQHF
TGTGCCAGCAGCCCTACGGAGCGGTTTAGCAATCAGCCCCAGCATTTT
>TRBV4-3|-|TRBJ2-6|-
CASSQEGANVLTF
TGCGCCAGCAGCCAAGAAGGAGCCAACGTCCTGACTTTC
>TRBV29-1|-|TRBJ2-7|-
CSVEGRDGYEQYF
TGCAGCGTTGAAGGGAGAGATGGCTACGAGCAGTACTTC
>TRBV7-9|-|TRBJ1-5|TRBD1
CASSQRDSPNQPQHF
TGTGCCAGCAGCCAAAGGGACAGTCCCAATCAGCCCCAGCATTTT
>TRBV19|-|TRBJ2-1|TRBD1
CATADRGDNEQFF
TGTGCCACCGCGGACAGGGGGGACAATGAGCAGTTCTTC
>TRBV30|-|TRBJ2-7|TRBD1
CAQGGDRGLNEQYF
TGTGCCCAAGGGGGGGACAGGGGGCTAAACGAGCAGTACTTC
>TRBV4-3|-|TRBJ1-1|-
CASSQGLVDTEAFF
TGCGCCAGCAGCCAAGGGTTAGTCGACACTGAAGCTTTCTTT
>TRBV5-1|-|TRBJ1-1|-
CASSLRAEIYPTEAFF
TGCGCCAGCAGCTTGAGGGCAGAAATCTACCCCACTGAAGCTTTCTTT
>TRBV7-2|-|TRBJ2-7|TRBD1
CASSYRDRNYEQYF
TGTGCCAGCAGCTACCGGGACAGAAACTACGAGCAGTACTTC
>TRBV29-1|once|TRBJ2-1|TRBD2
CSVEKEAGGLRVSYNEQFF
TGCAGCGTTGAAAAAGAGGCGGGGGGCCTCCGAGTATCCTACAATGAGCAGTTCTTC
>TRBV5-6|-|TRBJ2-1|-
CASSLGRVNEQFF
TGTGCCAGCAGCTTGGGCAGGGTCAATGAGCAGTTCTTC
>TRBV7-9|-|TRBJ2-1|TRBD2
CASSQPGLAVSSYNEQFF
TGTGCCAGCAGCCAACCGGGACTAGCGGTGAGCTCCTACAATGAGCAGTTCTTC
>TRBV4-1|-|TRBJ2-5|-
CASSQNGVGQETQYF
TGCGCCAGCAGCCAAAACGGGGTGGGGCAAGAGACCCAGTACTTC
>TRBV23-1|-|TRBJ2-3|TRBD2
CAPQGLACSDTQYF
TGCGCCCCCCAGGGACTAGCGTGTTCAGATACGCAGTATTTT
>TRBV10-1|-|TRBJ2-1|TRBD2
CASSGRRASGHNEQFF
TGCGCCAGCAGTGGCCGCCGGGCTAGCGGACACAATGAGCAGTTCTTC
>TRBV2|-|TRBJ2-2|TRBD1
CASSGDRGGTGELFF
TGTGCCAGCAGTGGGGACAGGGGGGGTACCGGGGAGCTGTTTTTT
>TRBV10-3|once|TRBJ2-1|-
CAISESSGENNEQFF
TGTGCCATCAGTGAGTCTAGCGGAGAGAACAATGAGCAGTTCTTC
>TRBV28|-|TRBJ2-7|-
CASSSKGYNEQYF
TGTGCCAGCAGCTCAAAGGGTTATAACGAGCAGTACTTC
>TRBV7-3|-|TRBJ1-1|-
CASSLGRTGTEAFF
TGTGCCAGCAGCTTGGGACGAACAGGCACTGAAGCTTTCTTT
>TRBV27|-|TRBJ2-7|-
CASSHSTDPYEQYF
TGTGCCAGCAGTCACAGTACTGACCCCTACGAGCAGTACTTC
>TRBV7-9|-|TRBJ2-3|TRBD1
CASSLARTGARADTQYF
TGTGCCAGCAGCTTAGCGCGAACAGGGGCTCGGGCAGATACGCAGTATTTT
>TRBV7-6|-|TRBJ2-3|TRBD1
CASSPLDRVGSDTQYF
TGTGCCAGCAGCCCCTTAGACAGGGTTGGATCAGATACGCAGTATTTT
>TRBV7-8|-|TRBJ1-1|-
CASSLKGGWNTEAFF
TGTGCCAGCAGCTTAAAGGGGGGCTGGAACACTGAAGCTTTCTTT
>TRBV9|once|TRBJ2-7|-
CASSVEVGETYEQYF
TGTGCCAGCAGCGTAGAAGTGGGGGAGACCTACGAGCAGTACTTC
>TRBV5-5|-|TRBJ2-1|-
CASSVSDSYNEQFF
TGTGCCAGCAGCGTATCGGACTCTTACAATGAGCAGTTCTTC
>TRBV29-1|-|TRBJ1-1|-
CSSQALGVRAFF
TGCAGCTCCCAGGCTTTAGGGGTGCGGGCTTTCTTT
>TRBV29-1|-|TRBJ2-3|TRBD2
CSQSNILLAGADTQYF
TGCAGCCAATCTAATATTCTACTAGCGGGAGCTGATACGCAGTATTTT
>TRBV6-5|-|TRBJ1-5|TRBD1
CASSTGQGSSQPQHF
TGTGCCAGCAGCACTGGACAGGGATCAAGTCAGCCCCAGCATTTT